Detailed here is one T cell receptor (beta chain). Antigen unknown. The data were obtained in a study of cytomegalovirus exposure and HLA in healthy donors. General observations from the study: Reportedly, fewer N-insertions than the approximately 700-donor mean appeared in an Asian-associated ancestry cluster in a later analysis. Cytomegalovirus association was assigned to approximately 160 TCR beta chains. By HLA locus, TCR association rates varied in a later analysis, with DRB1 showing the most and HLA-C the fewest.

Vbeta (60) and Jbeta (13) primers were used in the PCR. The data were produced by immunoSEQ multiplex PCR, yet TCRdb's version contains in-frame clones alone and is incomplete. The table shows 74,000 or so clones, with 70% to 85% occurring only once. The CDR3 is made up of 12 amino acids. Germline V gene data show CDR1 as MNHEY and CDR2 as SVGAGI. J gave up 9 bases and V 6 bases, and 8 bases lay outside the gene matches. The sample taken for sequencing was PBMCs. This clonotype was sampled from a man aged 45 to 65 in good health and CMV-seropositive. The chain joins TRBV6-5 to TRBJ2-7; 7 nucleotides line up with TRBD2. The CDR3 protein is CASRGQSSGQYF. The CDR3 DNA follows: TGTGCCAGCAGGGGCCAGTCTAGCGGGCAGTACTTC.